The 8 T cell receptor beta chains below come from one sample, sequenced in a study of T-cell memory formation after mild COVID-19. TCRdb recomputed calls from the 5' RACE reads with MiXCR, one row per CDR3 protein. Among more than 350,000 distinct CDR3 sequences listed, about 16% were seen once. Sequencing input: PBMCs or a T cell subset sorted from them (not recorded which). These receptors all come from a man aged 18 to 35 who had mild COVID-19 (a few samples of this study predate the infection). Cell type and time point are not known.

This clonotype appeared many times. The V gene is TRBV10-3, the J gene TRBJ2-1, with D unclear. The V and J ends lost 3 bases and 4 bases respectively, with 7 bases between them. The CDR3 is made up of 13 amino acids. Germline CDR1 reads ENHRY; CDR2 reads SYGVKD. The CDR3 spells CAISESMYNEQFF. CDR3 DNA: TGTGCCATCAGTGAATCAATGTACAATGAGCAGTTCTTC.

This clonotype was picked up a small number of times. The chain combines TRBV5-1 with TRBJ1-2, with D possibly being TRBD1 (6 bases). Trimming pared 0 bases from V and 4 bases from J, leaving 10 bases between. Germline V gene lookup returns CDR1 SGHRS and CDR2 YFSETQ. The CDR3 is 14 residues long. The CDR3 here is CASSLDAGAYGYTF. For the CDR3, the DNA is TGCGCCAGCAGCTTGGATGCAGGGGCCTATGGCTACACCTTC.

This chain links TRBV7-2 with TRBJ2-6; D not certain. Germline V CDR1 and CDR2: SGHTA, FQGNSA. V lost 3 bases to trimming and J lost 0 bases, with 9 bases between them. The CDR3 sequence is 16 residues long. The CDR3 loop is CASSLTKDSGANVLTF. Here the CDR3 DNA reads TGTGCCAGCAGCTTGACGAAAGACTCTGGGGCCAACGTCCTGACTTTC.

This clonotype was seen at least ten times. The chain recombines TRBV9 with TRBJ2-2; tentative D call: TRBD1 (5 bases). The CDR3 loop spans 15 amino acids. Germline-derived CDR1 and CDR2 are SGDLS and YYNGEE. V was trimmed by 0 bases and J by 3 bases, leaving 9 bases between them. The CDR3 is CASSVDQGYTGELFF. The CDR3 region has the DNA TGTGCCAGCAGCGTAGATCAGGGTTACACCGGGGAGCTGTTTTTT.

This rearrangement joins TRBV4-3 to TRBJ1-1, with TRBD1 as a possible D gene (5 bases). This CDR3 contains 17 residues. Per germline, CDR1 LGHNA and CDR2 YSLEER. Trimming pared 0 bases from V and 4 bases from J, leaving 18 bases between. DNA for the CDR3: TGCGCCAGCAGCCAAGATATTCTGGAGGGGTTGAGCACTGAAGCTTTCTTT. Translating it yields CASSQDILEGLSTEAFF.

The chain employs TRBV19 and TRBJ2-5, with D perhaps matching TRBD1 or TRBD2 (5 bases each). This CDR3 has 15 amino acids. The V end lost 11 bases, the J end lost 4 bases, and 23 bases lay between the germline ends. The germline gives CDR1 LNHDA, CDR2 SQIVND (reference sequence). This CDR3 is CARGDLEGSPETQYF. Written as DNA, the CDR3 is TGTGCCCGAGGAGATCTAGAGGGGTCCCCAGAGACCCAGTACTTC.

The chain has TRBV27 and TRBJ2-1; tentatively, D is TRBD2 (6 bases). The germline V gene encodes CDR1 MNHEY and CDR2 SMNVEV (reference sequence). This CDR3 is built from 13 residues. The V gene lost 4 bases and the J gene lost 5 bases, with 9 bases spanning the gap. CDR3 DNA: TGTGCCAGCAGTTACCGCGGGGACAATGAGCAGTTCTTC. This sequence encodes CASSYRGDNEQFF.

In its sample, this clonotype was seen many times. V gene TRBV29-1 combines with J gene TRBJ1-4; D remains ambiguous. V lost 8 bases to trimming and J lost 10 bases, with 17 bases between them. The length of the CDR3 is 12 residues. Germline loops: CDR1 SQVTM, CDR2 ANQGSEA. The CDR3 region is CSYGRPAGKLFF. In DNA form, the CDR3 reads TGCAGCTACGGACGGCCGGCAGGAAAACTGTTTTTT.